The 3 T cell receptor beta chains listed next were all sequenced from one sample in a study of a mutant IDH1 vaccine in newly diagnosed glioma. Sequencing was performed with immunoSEQ multiplex PCR; in TCRdb, only in-frame clones are kept and a portion is missing. Altogether roughly 49,000 clones are present, about 92% being singletons, with the ten largest covering less than 2.5%. Documented time point: week 35, safety follow-up. Alongside topical imiquimod, each dose of vaccine comprised 300 ug of mutant IDH1 20-mer peptide. No cognate antigen is known for these TCRs. The sample in question was PBMCs, obtained from a glioma patient whose treatment included an IDH1 peptide vaccine. These receptors all stem from a man in his fifties with glioma.

The chain employs TRBV5-1 and TRBJ2-1, with TRBD1 matching over 8 bases. V lost 4 bases to trimming and J lost 4 bases; unmatched junction nucleotides: 4. The CDR3 is 14 residues long. Germline V gives CDR1 SGHRS, CDR2 YFSETQ. Here the CDR3 reads CASSGGTGYNEQFF. The CDR3 bases are TGCGCCAGCAGCGGGGGGACAGGTTACAATGAGCAGTTCTTC.

J is TRBJ2-7 and V is TRBV5-6, with 8 bases fitting TRBD2. This CDR3 spans 16 amino acids. With 6 bases clipped from V and 2 bases from J, the junction kept 13 bases outside the gene matches. In germline, CDR1 is SGHDT, CDR2 YYEEEE. The DNA for the CDR3 is TGTGCCAGCACCCTCGGCGGGGGCGGGGGGCCCTACGAGCAGTACTTC. This gives the protein CASTLGGGGGPYEQYF.

V gene TRBV9 combines with J gene TRBJ2-5; 7 bases agree with TRBD1. Trimming cost V 0 bases and J 4 bases; bases outside gene matches: 9. The CDR3 length is 16 residues. Per the germline V gene, CDR1 is SGDLS and CDR2 is YYNGEE. CDR3 protein: CASSVAGGVMSETQYF. In DNA, the CDR3 is TGTGCCAGCAGCGTAGCAGGGGGAGTCATGTCAGAGACCCAGTACTTC.